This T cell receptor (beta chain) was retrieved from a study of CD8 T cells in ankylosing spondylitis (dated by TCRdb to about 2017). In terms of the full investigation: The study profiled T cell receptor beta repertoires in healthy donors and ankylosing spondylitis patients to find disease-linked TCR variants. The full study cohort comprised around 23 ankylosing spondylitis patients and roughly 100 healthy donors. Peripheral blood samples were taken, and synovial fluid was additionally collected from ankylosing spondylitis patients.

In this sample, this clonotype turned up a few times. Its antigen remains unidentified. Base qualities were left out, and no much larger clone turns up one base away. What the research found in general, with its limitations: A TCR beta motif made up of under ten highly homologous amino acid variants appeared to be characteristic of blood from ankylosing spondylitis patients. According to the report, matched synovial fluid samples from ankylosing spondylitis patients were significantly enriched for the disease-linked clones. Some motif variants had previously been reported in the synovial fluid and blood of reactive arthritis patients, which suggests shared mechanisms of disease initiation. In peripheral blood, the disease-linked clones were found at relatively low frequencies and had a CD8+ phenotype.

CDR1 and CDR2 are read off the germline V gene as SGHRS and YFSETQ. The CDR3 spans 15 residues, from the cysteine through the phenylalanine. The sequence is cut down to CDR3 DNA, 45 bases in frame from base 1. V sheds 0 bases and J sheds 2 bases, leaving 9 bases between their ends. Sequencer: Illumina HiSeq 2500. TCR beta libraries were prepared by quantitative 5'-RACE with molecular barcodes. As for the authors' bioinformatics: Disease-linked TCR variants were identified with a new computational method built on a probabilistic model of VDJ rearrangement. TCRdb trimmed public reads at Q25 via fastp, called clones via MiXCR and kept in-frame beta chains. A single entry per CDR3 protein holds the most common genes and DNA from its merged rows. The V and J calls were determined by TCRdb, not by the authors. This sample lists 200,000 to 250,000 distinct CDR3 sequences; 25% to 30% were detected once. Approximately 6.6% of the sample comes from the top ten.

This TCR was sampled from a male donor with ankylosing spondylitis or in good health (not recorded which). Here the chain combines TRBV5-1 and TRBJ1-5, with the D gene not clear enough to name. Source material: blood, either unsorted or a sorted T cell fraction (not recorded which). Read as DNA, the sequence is TGCGCCAGCAGCTTGGACGGGAAGGGCAATCAGCCCCAGCATTTT. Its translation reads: CASSLDGKGNQPQHF.